These 13 T cell receptor beta chains originate from one sample sequenced in a study of regulatory T cells in long-lasting Graves disease. Arm-PCR of CDR3 regions with iRepertoire HTBI primers generated TCR beta libraries. MiXCR, run by TCRdb on the multiplex PCR reads, gives a single entry per CDR3 protein. The data contain roughly 420,000 distinct CDR3 sequences, about 17% of them seen just once; the ten biggest clones take up about 23%. Time point here: newly diagnosed GD, antithyroid drugs for less than 3 months. Construction of the TCR library relied on RNA isolated from PBMCs. These records were also assigned to another study, of T cells in Graves' hyperthyroidism and ophthalmopathy.

Sequences were derived from peripheral blood mononuclear cells (PBMCs), sampled at new diagnosis, from a patient treated with antithyroid drugs. The origin of the receptors is a woman under 30 with Graves disease.

This clonotype was counted at least ten times. The chain uses TRBV2 and TRBJ2-5; maybe TRBD1 (6 bases). V dropped 7 bases and J dropped 2 bases, with 11 bases sitting between them. CDR1 is SNHLY, CDR2 FYNNEI, per germline. This CDR3 is 13 amino acids long. Written as DNA, the CDR3 is TGTGCCAGCACCGGACAGCCTCAAGAGACCCAGTACTTC. It codes for CASTGQPQETQYF. The complete variable domain, with remaining parts taken from reference TRBV2 and TRBJ2-5, reads EPEVTQTPSHQVTQMGQEVILRCVPISNHLYFYWYRQILGQKVEFLVSFYNNEISEKSEIFDDQFSVERPDGSNFTLKIRSTKLEDSAMYFCASTGQPQETQYFGPGTRLLVL.

Worth noting for this clonotype: One base away lies a much larger clone, so this may be a sequencing read error. The CDR3 here is CASSPGQLGEQFF. The CDR3 region has the DNA TGCGCCAGCAGCCCGGGACAGCTAGGGGAGCAGTTCTTC. J is TRBJ2-1 and V is TRBV5-1, with 7 bases that match TRBD1. This CDR3 contains 13 residues. Germline values: CDR1 SGHRS, CDR2 YFSETQ. V shed 4 bases and J 10 bases; nucleotides not matched to a gene: 8.

This clonotype was observed a single time. The chain uses TRBV19 and TRBJ1-4, with no clear D. Looked up from germline, CDR1 is LNHDA and CDR2 is SQIVND (reference sequence). The CDR3 runs 13 residues. V lost 7 bases to trimming and J lost 0 bases, with 6 bases between them. CDR3 amino acids: CASTNTTNEKLFF. The CDR3 region has the DNA TGTGCCAGTACGAACACAACTAATGAAAAACTGTTTTTT.

This clonotype was detected only a few times. The chain recombines TRBV19 with TRBJ2-1, with 13 bases that match TRBD2. Germline CDR1 reads LNHDA; CDR2 reads SQIVND (reference sequence). This CDR3 contains 13 residues. The V segment lost 4 bases and the J segment 9 bases; nucleotides outside the gene matches: 0. Written as DNA, the CDR3 is TGTGCCAGTAGTAGGACTAGCGGGGGTGAGCAGTTCTTC. Translation: CASSRTSGGEQFF.

In this sample, this clonotype turned up a few times. The rearrangement joins TRBV29-1 to TRBJ2-5; TRBD1 matches 10 bases. CDR1 is SQVTM and CDR2 is ANQGSEA in the germline V gene. The CDR3 consists of 12 residues. Losses at the gene ends were 7 bases for V and 7 bases for J; bases not matched to a gene: 6. The CDR3 DNA follows: TGCAGCGGTGGGACAGGGGAAGGGACCCAGTACTTC. Translated: CSGGTGEGTQYF.

This clonotype was found many times. The chain is built from TRBV7-9 and TRBJ1-4; a weak D match, TRBD1 (6 bases). V was shortened by 2 bases and J by 8 bases, with 15 bases between the two germline ends. Germline values: CDR1 SEHNR, CDR2 FQNEAQ (reference sequence). This CDR3 contains 15 residues. Written as DNA, the CDR3 is TGTGCCAGCAGCTTACAGGGACACCTGGACGAAAAACTGTTTTTT. Amino acids: CASSLQGHLDEKLFF.

The chain links TRBV7-8 to TRBJ2-1; D is tentatively TRBD1 or TRBD2 (5 bases each). V lost 2 bases, J lost 9 bases, and 14 bases lay in between. The CDR3 contains 14 residues. In germline, CDR1 is SGHVS, CDR2 FQNEAQ. The CDR3 reads CASSLLIGTTEQFF. CDR3 nucleotide sequence: TGTGCCAGCAGCTTACTGATTGGGACGACTGAGCAGTTCTTC.

This clonotype was detected only a few times. The chain combines TRBV7-9 with TRBJ2-1; no clear D. CDR1 SEHNR and CDR2 FQNEAQ come from the germline V gene (reference sequence). Between the trimmed V and J ends, which lost 2 bases and 0 bases, there was a span of 11 bases. The CDR3 is 16 amino acids. CDR3 sequence: CASSLIAGNSYNEQFF. The CDR3 nucleotides read TGTGCCAGCAGCTTAATAGCCGGAAACTCCTACAATGAGCAGTTCTTC.

This clonotype was observed a handful of times. The chain carries TRBV6-5 and TRBJ1-1; 7 bases fit TRBD1. Germline V gene data show CDR1 as MNHEY and CDR2 as SVGAGI. Trimming removed 0 bases from V and 6 bases from J; junction bases left unmatched: 4. The CDR3 consists of 14 residues. CDR3 loop: CASSYSEGASEAFF. CDR3 DNA: TGTGCCAGCAGTTACTCGGAGGGGGCGTCTGAAGCTTTCTTT.

The chain recombines TRBV6-5 with TRBJ1-1; D not certain. This CDR3 has 13 residues. Germline-derived CDR1 and CDR2 are MNHEY and SVGAGI. Trimming took 0 bases from V and 5 from J, leaving 7 bases between them. The CDR3: CASSYSGRTEAFF. The CDR3 DNA is TGTGCCAGCAGTTACTCTGGGAGGACTGAAGCTTTCTTT.

The rearrangement links TRBV6-1 to TRBJ2-1; 9 bases line up with TRBD1. Germline V gene lookup returns CDR1 MNHNS and CDR2 SASEGT. The CDR3 contains 15 residues. Trimming removed 5 bases from V and 0 bases from J; junction bases left unmatched: 2. CDR3 protein: CASSQTGGSYNEQFF. The CDR3 DNA reads TGTGCCAGCAGTCAGACAGGGGGCTCCTACAATGAGCAGTTCTTC.

This chain links TRBV20-1 with TRBJ1-4; the D is unclear. The CDR3 has 14 amino acids. Trimming cost V 0 bases and J 0 bases, with 5 bases left between them. Germline V gene data show CDR1 as DFQATT and CDR2 as SNEGSKA (reference sequence). The CDR3 spells CSARDMATNEKLFF. CDR3 DNA: TGCAGTGCTAGAGATATGGCAACTAATGAAAAACTGTTTTTT.

A few counts support this clonotype. The rearrangement joins TRBV30 to TRBJ2-3; 7 nucleotides match TRBD1. TRBJ2-5 explains the end of the DNA better; the J call may be wrong. CDR1 GTSNPN and CDR2 SVGIG come from the germline V gene (reference sequence). The CDR3 totals 15 residues. In DNA form, the CDR3 reads TGTGCCTGGAGTCACCCGGGGACAGCAGGGGAGACCCAGTACTTC. It yields the protein CAWSHPGTAGETQYF.